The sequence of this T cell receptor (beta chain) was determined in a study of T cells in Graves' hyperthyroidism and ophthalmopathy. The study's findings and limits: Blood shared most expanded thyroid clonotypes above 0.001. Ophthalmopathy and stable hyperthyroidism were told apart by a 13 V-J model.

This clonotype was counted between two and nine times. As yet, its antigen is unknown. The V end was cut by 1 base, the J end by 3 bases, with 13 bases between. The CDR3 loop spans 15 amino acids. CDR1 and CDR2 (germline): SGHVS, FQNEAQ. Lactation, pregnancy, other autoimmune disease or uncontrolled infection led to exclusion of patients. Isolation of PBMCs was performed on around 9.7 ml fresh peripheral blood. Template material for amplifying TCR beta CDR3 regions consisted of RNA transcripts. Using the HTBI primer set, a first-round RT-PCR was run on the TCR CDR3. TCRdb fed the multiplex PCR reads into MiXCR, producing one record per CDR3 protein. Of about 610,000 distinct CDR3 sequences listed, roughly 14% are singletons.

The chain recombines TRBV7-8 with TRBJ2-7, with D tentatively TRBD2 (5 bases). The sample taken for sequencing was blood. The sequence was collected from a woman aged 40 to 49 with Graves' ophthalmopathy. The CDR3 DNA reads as TGTGCCAGCAGCTTAGTTGGCGGGTTCAACTACGAGCAGTACTTC. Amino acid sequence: CASSLVGGFNYEQYF.